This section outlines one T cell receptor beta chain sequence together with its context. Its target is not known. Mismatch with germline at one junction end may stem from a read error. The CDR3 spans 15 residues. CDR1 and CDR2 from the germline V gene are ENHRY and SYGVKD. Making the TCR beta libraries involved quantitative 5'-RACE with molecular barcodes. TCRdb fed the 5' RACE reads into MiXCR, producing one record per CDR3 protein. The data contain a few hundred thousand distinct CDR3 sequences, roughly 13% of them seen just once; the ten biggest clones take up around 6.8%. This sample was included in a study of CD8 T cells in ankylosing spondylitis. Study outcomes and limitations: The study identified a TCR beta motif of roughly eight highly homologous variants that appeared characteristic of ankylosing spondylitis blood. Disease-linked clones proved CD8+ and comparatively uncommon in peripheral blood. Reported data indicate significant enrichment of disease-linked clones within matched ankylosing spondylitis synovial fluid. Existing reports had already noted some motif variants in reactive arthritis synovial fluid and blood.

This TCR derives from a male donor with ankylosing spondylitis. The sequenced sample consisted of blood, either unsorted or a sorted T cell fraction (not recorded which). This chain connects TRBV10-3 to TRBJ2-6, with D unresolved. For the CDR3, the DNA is TGTTCCATCAGCAGACAAATCTCTGGGGCCAACGTCCTGACTTTC. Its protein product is CSISRQISGANVLTF.